This TCR beta chain appears in the sequencing data of a study of OX40 agonist ivuxolimab in advanced cancers. Whole-study results and caveats: At doses 0.1 to 3.0 mg/kg, CD4+ and CD8+ clones expanded.

Sequenced by immunoSEQ multiplex PCR; TCRdb stores in-frame clones only, minus some. The data show approximately 82,000 clones, about nine tenths seen once. As to this clone: Its antigen is still unknown.

Germline V lookup: CDR1 LNHDA, CDR2 SQIVND (reference sequence). The CDR3 contains 15 residues. Trimming stripped 6 bases from V and 5 bases from J, with 17 bases between. The receptor's source is an adult with an advanced solid tumor such as melanoma, head and neck, liver or kidney cancer. The chain links TRBV19 to TRBJ1-5, with D hard to call. The sample here was CD4+ or CD8+ T cells sorted from blood, taken in a trial of the OX40 agonist ivuxolimab. The CDR3 DNA reads TGTGCCAGTAGAATAACGGGAGCGAAGGATCAGCCCCAGCATTTT. Translated: CASRITGAKDQPQHF.